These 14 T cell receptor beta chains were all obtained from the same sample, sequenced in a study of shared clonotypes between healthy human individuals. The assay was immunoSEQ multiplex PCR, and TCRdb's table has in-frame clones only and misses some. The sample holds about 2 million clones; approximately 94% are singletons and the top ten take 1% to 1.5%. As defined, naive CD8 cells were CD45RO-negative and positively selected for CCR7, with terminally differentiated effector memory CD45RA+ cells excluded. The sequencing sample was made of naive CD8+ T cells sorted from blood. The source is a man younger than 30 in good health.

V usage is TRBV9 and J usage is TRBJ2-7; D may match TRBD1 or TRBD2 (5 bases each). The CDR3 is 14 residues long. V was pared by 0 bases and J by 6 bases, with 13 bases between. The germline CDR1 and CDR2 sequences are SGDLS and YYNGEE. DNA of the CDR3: TGTGCCAGCAGCGTAGGGGGGAACCTTTTCGAGCAGTACTTC. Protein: CASSVGGNLFEQYF. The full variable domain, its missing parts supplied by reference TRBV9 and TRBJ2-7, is DSGVTQTPKHLITATGQRVTLRCSPRSGDLSVYWYQQSLDQGLQFLIQYYNGEERAKGNILERFSAQQFPDLHSELNLSSLELGDSALYFCASSVGGNLFEQYFGPGTRLTVT.

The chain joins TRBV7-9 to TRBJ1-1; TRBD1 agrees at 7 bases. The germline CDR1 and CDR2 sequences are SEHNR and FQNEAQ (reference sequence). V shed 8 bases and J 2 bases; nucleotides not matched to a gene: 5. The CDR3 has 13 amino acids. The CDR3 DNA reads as TGTGCCAGCGGTGGACAGGAAAACACTGAAGCTTTCTTT. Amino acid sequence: CASGGQENTEAFF.

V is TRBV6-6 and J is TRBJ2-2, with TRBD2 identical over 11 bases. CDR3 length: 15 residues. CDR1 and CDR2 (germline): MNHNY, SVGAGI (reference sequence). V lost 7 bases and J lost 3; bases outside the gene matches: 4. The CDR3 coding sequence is TGTGCCAGCATTACTAGCGGGGGATACACCGGGGAGCTGTTTTTT. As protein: CASITSGGYTGELFF.

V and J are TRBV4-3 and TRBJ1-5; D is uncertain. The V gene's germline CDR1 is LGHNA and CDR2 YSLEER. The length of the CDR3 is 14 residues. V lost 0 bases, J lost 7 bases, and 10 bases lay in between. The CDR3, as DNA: TGCGCCAGCAGCCAAGACTCAGGAGGGCAGCCCCAGCATTTT. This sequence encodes CASSQDSGGQPQHF.

The CDR3 sequence is CAISERLAGDLGETQYF. In DNA, the CDR3 is TGTGCCATCAGTGAGCGACTAGCGGGAGATTTAGGAGAGACCCAGTACTTC. The chain combines TRBV10-3 with TRBJ2-5; 12 nucleotides line up with TRBD2. This CDR3 region has 17 residues. Per the germline V gene, CDR1 is ENHRY and CDR2 is SYGVKD. The V segment lost 2 bases and the J segment 4 bases; nucleotides outside the gene matches: 8.

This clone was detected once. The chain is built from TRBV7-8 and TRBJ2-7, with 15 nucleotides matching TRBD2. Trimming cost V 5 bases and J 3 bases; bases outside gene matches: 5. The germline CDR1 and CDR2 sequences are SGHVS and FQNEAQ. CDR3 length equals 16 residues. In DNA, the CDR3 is TGTGCCAGCAGCGCCGGACTAGCGGGAGGGATCTACGAGCAGTACTTC. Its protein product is CASSAGLAGGIYEQYF.

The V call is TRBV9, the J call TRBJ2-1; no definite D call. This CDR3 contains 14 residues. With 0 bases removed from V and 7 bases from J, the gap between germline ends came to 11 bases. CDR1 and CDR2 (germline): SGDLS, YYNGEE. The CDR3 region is CASSVALSANEQFF. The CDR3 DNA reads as TGTGCCAGCAGCGTAGCTCTCAGCGCAAATGAGCAGTTCTTC. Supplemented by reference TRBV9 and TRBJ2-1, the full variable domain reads DSGVTQTPKHLITATGQRVTLRCSPRSGDLSVYWYQQSLDQGLQFLIQYYNGEERAKGNILERFSAQQFPDLHSELNLSSLELGDSALYFCASSVALSANEQFFGPGTRLTVL.

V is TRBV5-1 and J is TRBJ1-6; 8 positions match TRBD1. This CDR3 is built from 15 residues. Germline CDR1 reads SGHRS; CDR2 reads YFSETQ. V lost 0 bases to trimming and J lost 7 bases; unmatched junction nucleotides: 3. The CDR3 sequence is CASSLGGQENSPLHF. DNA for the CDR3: TGCGCCAGCAGCTTGGGGGGACAGGAGAATTCACCCCTCCACTTT.

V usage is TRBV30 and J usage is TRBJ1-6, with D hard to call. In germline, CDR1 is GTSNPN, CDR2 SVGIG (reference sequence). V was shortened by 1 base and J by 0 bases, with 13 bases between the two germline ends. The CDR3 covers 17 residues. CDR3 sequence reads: CAWSERAESSYNSPLHF. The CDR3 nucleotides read TGTGCCTGGAGTGAGAGGGCCGAAAGCTCCTATAATTCACCCCTCCACTTT. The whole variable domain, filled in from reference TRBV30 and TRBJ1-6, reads SQTIHQWPATLVQPVGSPLSLECTVEGTSNPNLYWYRQAAGRGLQLLFYSVGIGQISSEVPQNLSASRPQDRQFILSSKKLLLSDSGFYLCAWSERAESSYNSPLHFGNGTRLTVT.

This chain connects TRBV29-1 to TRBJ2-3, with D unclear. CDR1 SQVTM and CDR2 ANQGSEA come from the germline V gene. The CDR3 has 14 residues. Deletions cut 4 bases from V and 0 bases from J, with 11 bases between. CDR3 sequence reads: CSVVETTSTDTQYF. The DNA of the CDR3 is TGCAGCGTTGTGGAGACAACTAGCACAGATACGCAGTATTTT.

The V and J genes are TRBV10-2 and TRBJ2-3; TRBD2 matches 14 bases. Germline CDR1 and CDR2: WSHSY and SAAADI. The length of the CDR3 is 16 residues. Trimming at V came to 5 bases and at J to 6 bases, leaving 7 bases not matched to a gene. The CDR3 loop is CASSSGLAGGGDTQYF. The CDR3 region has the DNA TGCGCCAGCAGTTCCGGACTAGCGGGAGGCGGGGATACGCAGTATTTT.

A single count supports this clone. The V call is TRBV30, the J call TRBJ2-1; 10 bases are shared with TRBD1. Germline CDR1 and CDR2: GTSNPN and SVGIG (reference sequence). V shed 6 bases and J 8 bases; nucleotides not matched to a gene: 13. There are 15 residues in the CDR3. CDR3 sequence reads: CACTSGGTGVDEQFF. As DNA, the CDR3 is TGTGCCTGTACCTCCGGCGGGACAGGGGTTGATGAGCAGTTCTTC.

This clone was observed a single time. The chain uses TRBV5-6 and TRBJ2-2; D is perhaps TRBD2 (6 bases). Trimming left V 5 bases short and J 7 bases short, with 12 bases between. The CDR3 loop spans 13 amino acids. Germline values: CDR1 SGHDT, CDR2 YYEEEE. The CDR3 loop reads CASSWGLNGELFF. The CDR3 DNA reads TGTGCCAGCAGTTGGGGACTCAACGGGGAGCTGTTTTTT.

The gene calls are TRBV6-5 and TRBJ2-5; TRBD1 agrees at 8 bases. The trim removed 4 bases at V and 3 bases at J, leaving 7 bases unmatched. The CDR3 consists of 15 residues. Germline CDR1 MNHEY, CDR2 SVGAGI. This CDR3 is CASSSRGLGEETQYF. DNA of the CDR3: TGTGCCAGCAGTTCCAGGGGGCTCGGAGAAGAGACCCAGTACTTC.